Sequencing of this T cell receptor beta chain was carried out in a study of siplizumab effects on memory and regulatory T cells (dated by TCRdb to between 2017 and 2020). Some background on the complete study: The effect of the anti-CD2 antibody siplizumab on alloreactive T-cell subsets was examined in allogeneic mixed lymphocyte reactions constructed from human PBMCs. What the study reported, not specific to this receptor: The cumulative frequency of alloreactive sequences traceable to unstimulated CD4+ memory T cells was significantly reduced by siplizumab. Unstimulated naive T cells appeared to be more diverse than memory T cells, and naive cells seemed to make a substantial contribution to the alloresponse. Whether proliferating Tregs from siplizumab cultures actually had suppressive function was not functionally confirmed. Because sequences at frequencies below about 10^-5 were poorly captured, only a minor fraction of alloreactive clones could be mapped back to unstimulated subsets. Among mappable alloreactive CD4+ clones, an average Treg-derived fraction of roughly 69% was observed with siplizumab, compared with roughly 27% in control reactions. A naive or memory phenotype could not be assigned to roughly 80-97% of proliferating CD4+ or CD8+ clones.

Based on the germline V gene (reference sequence), the CDR1 and CDR2 sequences are SEHNR and FQNEAQ. The cysteine opens and the phenylalanine closes a CDR3 of 16 amino acids. Left in the record is the CDR3 DNA by itself, 48 bases read in frame from the first base. Cut back by 5 bases and 0 bases, the V and J ends lie 17 bases apart. Sorted unstimulated T cells and proliferating T cells recovered from mixed lymphocyte reactions were subjected to TCRbeta CDR3 sequencing. Fresh whole blood from fewer than twelve HLA-typed healthy donors was used to isolate PBMCs. The protocol used for the library was the immunoSEQ multiplex PCR assay. The deep sequencing platform assayed about 10^5 TCR templates per sample. Genomic DNA extracted from sorted T cells was used for TCRbeta CDR3 sequencing. In the source study's methods: The R programming language was used for clonal analysis of TCRbeta CDR3 data. Alloreactive CD4+ and CD8+ clones were defined by comparing unstimulated samples with post-reaction CFSE-low samples. Regulatory or non-regulatory origin was assigned to alloreactive CD4+ clones by matching of sequences to sorted unstimulated Treg and non-Treg repertoires. The table was pulled from immuneACCESS by TCRdb, which kept in-frame rearrangements only. Such tables lose some clones; where checked, under half of the loss comes from unresolved V genes, and the rest has no known cause. The D gene and trimming were derived from the DNA, and the V and J assignments and clone size from that table. This sample comprises 87,000 or so clones, about 87% of them detected only once. Around 15% of the sample comes from the top ten.

About this clone: This receptor's antigen is unknown. Base-call qualities are not available, and no considerably larger clone is one nucleotide away.

This receptor was obtained from a human donor in good health. Sequenced material: CD4+ T cells sorted from blood. The rearrangement combines TRBV7-9 with TRBJ2-7; the D gene cannot be named for sure. The nucleotides are TGTGCCAGCAGCCATTCGGCAGGAGTAGGCTCCTACGAGCAGTACTTC. This codes for CASSHSAGVGSYEQYF.